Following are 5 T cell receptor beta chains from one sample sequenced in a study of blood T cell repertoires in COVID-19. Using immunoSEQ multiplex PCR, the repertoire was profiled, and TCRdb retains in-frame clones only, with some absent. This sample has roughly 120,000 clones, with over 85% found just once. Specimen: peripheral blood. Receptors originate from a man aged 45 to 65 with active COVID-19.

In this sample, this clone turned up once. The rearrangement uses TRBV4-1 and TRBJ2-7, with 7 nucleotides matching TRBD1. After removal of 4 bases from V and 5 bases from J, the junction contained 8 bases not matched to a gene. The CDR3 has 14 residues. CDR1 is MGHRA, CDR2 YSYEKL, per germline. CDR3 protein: CASSPRQGKNEQYF. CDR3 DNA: TGCGCCAGCAGCCCTAGACAGGGTAAAAACGAGCAGTACTTC.

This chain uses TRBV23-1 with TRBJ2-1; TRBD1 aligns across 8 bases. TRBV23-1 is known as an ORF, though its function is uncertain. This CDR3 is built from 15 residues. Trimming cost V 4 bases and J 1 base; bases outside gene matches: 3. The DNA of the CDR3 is TGCGCCAGCAGTCCTTACAGGGGGTCCTACAATGAGCAGTTCTTC. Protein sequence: CASSPYRGSYNEQFF.

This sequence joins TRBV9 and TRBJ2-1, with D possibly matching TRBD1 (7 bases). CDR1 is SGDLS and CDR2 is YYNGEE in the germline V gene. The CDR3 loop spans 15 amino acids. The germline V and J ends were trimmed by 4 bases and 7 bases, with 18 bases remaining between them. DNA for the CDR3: TGTGCCAGCAGCCCGTTACCCTCAGGGGGGAATGAGCAGTTCTTC. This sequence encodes CASSPLPSGGNEQFF.

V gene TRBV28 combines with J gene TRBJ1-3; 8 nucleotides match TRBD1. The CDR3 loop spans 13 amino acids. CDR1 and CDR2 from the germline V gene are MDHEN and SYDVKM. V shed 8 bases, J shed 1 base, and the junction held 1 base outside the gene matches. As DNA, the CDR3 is TGTGCCAGCGGACAGGGATCTGGAAACACCATATATTTT. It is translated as CASGQGSGNTIYF.

CDR3 amino acids: CASSFQGRANEKLFF. The DNA of the CDR3 is TGCGCCAGCAGCTTTCAGGGGAGGGCTAATGAAAAACTGTTTTTT. The chain carries TRBV5-1 and TRBJ1-4; D is perhaps TRBD1 (6 bases). Per germline, CDR1 SGHRS and CDR2 YFSETQ. CDR3 length equals 15 residues. Trimming stripped 2 bases from V and 3 bases from J, with 11 bases between. The full variable domain, in which reference TRBV5-1 and TRBJ1-4 provide the parts outside the CDR3, is KAGVTQTPRYLIKTRGQQVTLSCSPISGHRSVSWYQQTPGQGLQFLFEYFSETQRNKGNFPGRFSGRQFSNSRSEMNVSTLELGDSALYLCASSFQGRANEKLFFGSGTQLSVL.